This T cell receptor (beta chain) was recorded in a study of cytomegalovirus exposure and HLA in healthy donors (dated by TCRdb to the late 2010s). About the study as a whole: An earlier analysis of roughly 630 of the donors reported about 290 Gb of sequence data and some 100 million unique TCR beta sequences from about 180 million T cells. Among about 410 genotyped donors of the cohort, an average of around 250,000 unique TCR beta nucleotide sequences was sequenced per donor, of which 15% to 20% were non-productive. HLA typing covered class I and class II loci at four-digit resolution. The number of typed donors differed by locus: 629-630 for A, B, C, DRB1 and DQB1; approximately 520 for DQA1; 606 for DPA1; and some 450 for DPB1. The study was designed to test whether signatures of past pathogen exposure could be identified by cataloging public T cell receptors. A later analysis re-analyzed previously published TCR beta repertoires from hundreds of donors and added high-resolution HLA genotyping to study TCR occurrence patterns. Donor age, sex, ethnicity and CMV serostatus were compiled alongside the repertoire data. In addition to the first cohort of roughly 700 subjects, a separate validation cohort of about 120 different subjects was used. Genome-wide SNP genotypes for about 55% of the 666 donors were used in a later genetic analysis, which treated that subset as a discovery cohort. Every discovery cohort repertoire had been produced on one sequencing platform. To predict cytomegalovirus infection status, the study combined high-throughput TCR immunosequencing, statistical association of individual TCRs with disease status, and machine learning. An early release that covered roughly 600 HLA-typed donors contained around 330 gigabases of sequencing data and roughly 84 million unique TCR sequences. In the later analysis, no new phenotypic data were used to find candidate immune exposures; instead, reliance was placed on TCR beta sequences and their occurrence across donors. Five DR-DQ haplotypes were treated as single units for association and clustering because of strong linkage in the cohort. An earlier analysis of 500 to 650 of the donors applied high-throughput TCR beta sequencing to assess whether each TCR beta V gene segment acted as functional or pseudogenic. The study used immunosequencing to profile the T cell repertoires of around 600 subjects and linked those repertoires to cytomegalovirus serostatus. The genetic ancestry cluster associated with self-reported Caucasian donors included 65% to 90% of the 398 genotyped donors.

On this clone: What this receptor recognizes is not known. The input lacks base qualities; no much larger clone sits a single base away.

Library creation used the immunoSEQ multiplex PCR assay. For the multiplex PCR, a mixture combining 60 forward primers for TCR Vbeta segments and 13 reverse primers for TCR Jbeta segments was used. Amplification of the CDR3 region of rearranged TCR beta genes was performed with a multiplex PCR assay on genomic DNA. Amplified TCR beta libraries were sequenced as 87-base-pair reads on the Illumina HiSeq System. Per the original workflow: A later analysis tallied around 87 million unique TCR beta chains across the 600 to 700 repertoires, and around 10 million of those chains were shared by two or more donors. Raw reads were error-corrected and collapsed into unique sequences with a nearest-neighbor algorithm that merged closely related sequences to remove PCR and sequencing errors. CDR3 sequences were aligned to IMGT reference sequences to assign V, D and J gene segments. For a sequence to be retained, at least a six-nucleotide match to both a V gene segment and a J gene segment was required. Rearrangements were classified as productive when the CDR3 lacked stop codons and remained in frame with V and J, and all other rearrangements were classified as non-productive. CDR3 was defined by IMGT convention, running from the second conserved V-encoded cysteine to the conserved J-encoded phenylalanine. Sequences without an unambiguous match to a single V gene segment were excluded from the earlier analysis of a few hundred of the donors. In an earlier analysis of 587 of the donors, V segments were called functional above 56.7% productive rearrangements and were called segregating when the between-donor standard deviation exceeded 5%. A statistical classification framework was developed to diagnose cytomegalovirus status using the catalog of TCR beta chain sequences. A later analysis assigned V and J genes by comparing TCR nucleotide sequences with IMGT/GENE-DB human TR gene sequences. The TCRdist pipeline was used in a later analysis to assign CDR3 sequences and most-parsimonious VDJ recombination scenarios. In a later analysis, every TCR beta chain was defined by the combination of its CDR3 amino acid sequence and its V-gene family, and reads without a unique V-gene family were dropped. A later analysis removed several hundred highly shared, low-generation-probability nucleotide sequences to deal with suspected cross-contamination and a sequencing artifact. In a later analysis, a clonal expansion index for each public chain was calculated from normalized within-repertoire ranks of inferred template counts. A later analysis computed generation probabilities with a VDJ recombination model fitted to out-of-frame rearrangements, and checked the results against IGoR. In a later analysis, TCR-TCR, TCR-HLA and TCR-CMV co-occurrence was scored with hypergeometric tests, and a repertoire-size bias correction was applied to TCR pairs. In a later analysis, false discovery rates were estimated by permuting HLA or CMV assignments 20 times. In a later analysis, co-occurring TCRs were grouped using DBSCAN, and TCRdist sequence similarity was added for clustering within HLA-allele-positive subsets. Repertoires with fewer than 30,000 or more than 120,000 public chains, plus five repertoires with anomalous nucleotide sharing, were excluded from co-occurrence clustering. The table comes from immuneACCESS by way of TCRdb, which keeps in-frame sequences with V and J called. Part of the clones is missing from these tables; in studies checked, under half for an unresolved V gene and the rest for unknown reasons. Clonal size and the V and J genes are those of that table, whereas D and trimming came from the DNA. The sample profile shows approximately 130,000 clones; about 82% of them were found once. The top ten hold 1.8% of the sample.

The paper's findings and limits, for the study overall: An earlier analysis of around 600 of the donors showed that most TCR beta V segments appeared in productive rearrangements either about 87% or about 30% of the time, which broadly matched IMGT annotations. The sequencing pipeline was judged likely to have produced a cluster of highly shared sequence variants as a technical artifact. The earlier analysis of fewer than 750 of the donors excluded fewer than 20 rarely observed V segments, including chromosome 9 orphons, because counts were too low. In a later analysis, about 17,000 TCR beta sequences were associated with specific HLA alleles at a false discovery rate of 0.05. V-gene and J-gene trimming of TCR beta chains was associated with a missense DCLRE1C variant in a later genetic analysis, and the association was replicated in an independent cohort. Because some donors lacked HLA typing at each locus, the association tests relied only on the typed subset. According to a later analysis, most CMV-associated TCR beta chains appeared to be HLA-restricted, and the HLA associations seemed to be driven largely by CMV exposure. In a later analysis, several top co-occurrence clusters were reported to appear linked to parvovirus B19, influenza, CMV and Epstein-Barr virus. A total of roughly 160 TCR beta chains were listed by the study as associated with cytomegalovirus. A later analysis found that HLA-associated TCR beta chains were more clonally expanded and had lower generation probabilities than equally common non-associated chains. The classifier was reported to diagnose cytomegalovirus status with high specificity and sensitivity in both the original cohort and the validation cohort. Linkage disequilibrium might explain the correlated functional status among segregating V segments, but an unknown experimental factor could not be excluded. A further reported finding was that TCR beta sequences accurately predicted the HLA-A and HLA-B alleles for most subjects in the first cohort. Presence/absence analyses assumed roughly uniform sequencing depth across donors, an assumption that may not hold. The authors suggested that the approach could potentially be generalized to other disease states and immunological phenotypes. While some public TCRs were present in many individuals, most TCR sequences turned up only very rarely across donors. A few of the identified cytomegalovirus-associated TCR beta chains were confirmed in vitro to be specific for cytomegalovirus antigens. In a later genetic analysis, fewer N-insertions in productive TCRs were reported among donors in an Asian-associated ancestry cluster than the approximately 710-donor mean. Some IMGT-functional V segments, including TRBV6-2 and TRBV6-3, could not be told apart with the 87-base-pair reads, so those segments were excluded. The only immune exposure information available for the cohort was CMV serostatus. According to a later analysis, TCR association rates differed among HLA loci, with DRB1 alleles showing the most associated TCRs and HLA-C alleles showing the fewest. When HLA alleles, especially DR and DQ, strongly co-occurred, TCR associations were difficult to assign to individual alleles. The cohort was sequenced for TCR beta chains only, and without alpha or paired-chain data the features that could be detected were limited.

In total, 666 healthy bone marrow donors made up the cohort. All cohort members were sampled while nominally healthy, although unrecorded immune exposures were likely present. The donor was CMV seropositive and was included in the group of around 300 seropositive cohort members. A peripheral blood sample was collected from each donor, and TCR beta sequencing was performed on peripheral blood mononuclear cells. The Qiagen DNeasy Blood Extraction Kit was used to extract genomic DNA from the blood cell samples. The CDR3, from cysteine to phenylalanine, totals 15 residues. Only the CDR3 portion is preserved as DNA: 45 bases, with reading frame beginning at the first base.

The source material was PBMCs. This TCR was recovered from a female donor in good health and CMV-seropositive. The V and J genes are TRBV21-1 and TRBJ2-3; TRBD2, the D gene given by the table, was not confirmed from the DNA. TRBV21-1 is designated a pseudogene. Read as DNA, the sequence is TGTGCCAGCCTAGCGGCTAGTTCTAATACAGATACGCAGTATTTT. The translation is CASLAASSNTDTQYF.